This T cell receptor (beta chain) was recorded in a study of T cells expressing NK-cell markers. The study, taken as a whole, reports: Roughly six donors had dominant NKG2C+ clonotypes that comprised about 1.0-7.0% of their CD8+ T cells.

CDR1 DFQATT and CDR2 SNEGSKA come from the germline V gene (reference sequence). The length of the CDR3 is 15 residues. TCRdb re-called the 5' RACE reads and gives one entry per CDR3 protein, without DNA. This table holds about 550,000 distinct CDR3 sequences. Concerning this clonotype itself: Its antigen is not known.

Sequencing was done on a sample of blood T cells: a sorted CD56 or NKG2C T cell subset, CD4+ or CD8+ T cells, or bulk PBMC T cells (not recorded which). This chain links TRBV20-1 with TRBJ2-1; with no DNA, the TCRdb D assignment of TRBD2 cannot be verified. The clonotype originates from a man younger than 35 in good health. This chain's CDR3 is CSARDPPSTPNEQFF.